Listed below are T cell receptor beta chains from one sample, sequenced in a study of T cell responses to AZD1222 COVID-19 vaccine. The repertoire was sequenced with immunoSEQ multiplex PCR; TCRdb's copy has only in-frame clones and lacks some. The data contain 95,000 to 150,000 clones, 70% to 90% of them singletons. The source was peripheral blood, collected on day 0 of AZD1222 vaccination. The receptor set was obtained from an adult in good health. CDR3s include the opening cysteine and the closing phenylalanine or tryptophan. D genes are given only for firm matches. Some rows mark clone size as missing; the rest say once, few, many or name a class of expanded clone.

j_call v_call d_call clone_size cdr3_aa cdr3_nt
TRBJ2-7 TRBV19 TRBD2 . CASSIATSGAGEQYF TGTGCCAGTAGTATAGCTACTAGCGGGGCGGGAGAGCAGTACTTC
TRBJ1-3 TRBV5-1 TRBD1 . CASSLGQGGGNTIYF TGCGCCAGCAGCTTGGGACAGGGTGGTGGAAACACCATATATTTT
TRBJ2-1 TRBV20-1 . once CSASRGEYNEQFF TGCAGTGCTAGTCGCGGGGAGTACAATGAGCAGTTCTTC
TRBJ1-1 TRBV11-2 TRBD1 . CASSLEWGQKNTEAFF TGTGCCAGCAGCTTAGAGTGGGGACAGAAGAACACTGAAGCTTTCTTT
TRBJ1-1 TRBV13 . . CASGNMNTEAFF TGTGCCAGCGGAAACATGAACACTGAAGCTTTCTTT
TRBJ2-2 TRBV5-1 TRBD2 . CASSSRTSGGTGETGELFF TGCGCCAGCAGCTCGCGGACTAGCGGGGGAACCGGGGAAACCGGGGAGCTGTTTTTT
TRBJ1-4 TRBV3-1/TRBV3-2 . . CASSPGRGGRSEKLFF TGTGCCAGCAGCCCAGGCCGTGGGGGGCGTTCTGAAAAACTGTTTTTT
TRBJ2-3 TRBV11-2 . . CASSLVPALADTQYF TGTGCCAGCAGCTTAGTCCCAGCGCTCGCAGATACGCAGTATTTT
TRBJ2-5 TRBV7-2 . . CASSLSPIQETQYF TGTGCCAGCAGCTTAAGCCCCATCCAGGAGACCCAGTACTTC
TRBJ2-7 TRBV6-4 . . CASSPILGEGQYF TGTGCCAGCAGTCCTATCTTAGGGGAAGGGCAGTACTTC
TRBJ2-5 TRBV18 TRBD1 . CASSPKQGETQYF TGTGCCAGCTCACCAAAACAGGGGGAGACCCAGTACTTC
TRBJ1-2 TRBV19 . . CASSMMGSGLYGYTF TGTGCCAGTAGTATGATGGGGAGTGGACTCTATGGCTACACCTTC
TRBJ1-2 TRBV2 . . CASSVTTPAGRATNYGYTF TGTGCCAGCAGTGTCACGACCCCGGCGGGCAGGGCGACTAACTATGGCTACACCTTC
TRBJ2-7 TRBV11-3 . . CASSSSYEQYF TGTGCCAGCAGCTCCTCCTACGAGCAGTACTTC
TRBJ1-2 TRBV18 TRBD1 . CASSPRDRDPANYGYTF TGTGCCAGCTCACCAAGGGACAGGGACCCTGCTAACTATGGCTACACCTTC
TRBJ1-6 TRBV19 TRBD1 few CASSITGAPLHF TGTGCCAGTAGTATTACAGGGGCACCCCTCCACTTT
TRBJ2-5 TRBV5-5 . . CASSLGPLETQYF TGTGCCAGCAGCTTGGGGCCCCTTGAGACCCAGTACTTC
TRBJ1-6 TRBV7-3 . . CASSLNGNNSPLHF TGTGCCAGCAGCTTAAACGGAAATAATTCACCCCTCCACTTT
TRBJ1-1 TRBV9 . . CASSVRSGGTEAFF TGTGCCAGCAGCGTACGATCAGGAGGGACTGAAGCTTTCTTT
TRBJ1-2 TRBV4-1 . . CASSQVRGRNYGYTF TGCGCCAGCAGCCAAGTCCGTGGGCGGAACTATGGCTACACCTTC
TRBJ2-5 TRBV29-1 TRBD2 . CSGKAGGRTQYF TGCAGCGGAAAAGCGGGGGGAAGGACCCAGTACTTC
TRBJ2-3 TRBV27 TRBD2 . CASSSGLAQTDTQYF TGTGCCAGCAGTTCGGGACTAGCGCAAACAGATACGCAGTATTTT
TRBJ1-4 TRBV9 . . CASSESPGSGNEKLFF TGTGCCAGCAGCGAGAGCCCAGGGTCGGGGAATGAAAAACTGTTTTTT
TRBJ2-1 TRBV28 TRBD2 . CASRPSDLGLAAYNEQFF TGTGCCAGCAGACCATCCGACCTGGGACTAGCGGCCTACAATGAGCAGTTCTTC
TRBJ1-2 TRBV3-1/TRBV3-2 TRBD1 . CASSQGRQGVSGYTF TGTGCCAGCAGCCAAGGAAGACAGGGGGTGAGTGGCTACACCTTC
TRBJ2-1 TRBV5-4 . . CASSLVLSNEQFF TGTGCCAGCAGCTTGGTCCTATCCAATGAGCAGTTCTTC
TRBJ1-1 TRBV4-1 . . CASSQVGRGAFF TGCGCCAGCAGCCAAGTCGGCAGGGGAGCTTTCTTT
TRBJ2-2 TRBV2 . . CASRDDPGELFF TGTGCCAGCAGAGATGACCCCGGGGAGCTGTTTTTT
TRBJ2-3 TRBV11-3 . . CASSSEGGFTDTQYF TGTGCCAGCAGCTCCGAGGGGGGGTTCACAGATACGCAGTATTTT
TRBJ2-7 TRBV11-3 TRBD1 . CASSRRDSSSYEQYF TGTGCCAGCAGTCGTAGGGACAGCAGCTCCTACGAGCAGTACTTC
TRBJ1-1 TRBV7-9 . . CASSLVGTPREAFF TGTGCCAGCAGCTTAGTGGGGACCCCCCGTGAAGCTTTCTTT
TRBJ2-2 TRBV7-2 . . CASSLSFGGGELFF TGTGCCAGCAGCTTAAGTTTTGGGGGCGGGGAGCTGTTTTTT
TRBJ1-5 TRBV27 TRBD1 . CASSSGTRGHQPQHF TGTGCCAGCAGTTCTGGGACAAGGGGGCATCAGCCCCAGCATTTT
TRBJ2-1 TRBV5-6 TRBD2 . CASSPTPGLAGAYNEQFF TGTGCCAGCAGCCCCACCCCGGGACTAGCGGGAGCCTACAATGAGCAGTTCTTC
TRBJ2-2 TRBV19 . . CASIDMGGVNTGELFF TGTGCCAGTATTGATATGGGCGGGGTCAACACCGGGGAGCTGTTTTTT
TRBJ1-4 TRBV9 . once CASSGGTTNEKLFF TGTGCCAGCAGCGGAGGAACAACTAATGAAAAACTGTTTTTT
TRBJ2-3 TRBV5-1 TRBD2 . CASSLSGGEADTQYF TGCGCCAGCAGCTTGAGCGGGGGGGAGGCAGATACGCAGTATTTT
TRBJ2-7 TRBV11-2 . . CASSSQGGSYERQYF TGTGCCAGCAGCTCACAGGGTGGCTCCTACGAGCGGCAGTACTTC
TRBJ1-5 TRBV19 . . CASSIGAGGGQPQHF TGTGCCAGTAGTATAGGTGCGGGGGGGGGACAGCCCCAGCATTTT
TRBJ1-5 TRBV19 . once CASQRSNQPQHF TGTGCCAGTCAGAGGAGCAATCAGCCCCAGCATTTT
TRBJ1-2 TRBV12-3/TRBV12-4 . . CASTRGPEGYTF TGTGCCAGCACCAGGGGACCTGAGGGCTACACCTTC
TRBJ1-5 TRBV19 TRBD1 . CASSKGQGAAQPQHF TGTGCCAGTAGTAAGGGACAGGGGGCAGCTCAGCCCCAGCATTTT
TRBJ2-7 TRBV28 . . CASTRDRYEQYF TGTGCCAGCACTCGGGATCGGTACGAGCAGTACTTC
TRBJ1-2 TRBV24-1 . . CATSDPIVGDGGYTF TGTGCCACCAGTGATCCCATCGTAGGGGACGGTGGCTACACCTTC
TRBJ1-4 TRBV5-1 . . CASSFRSPNEKLFF TGCGCCAGCAGCTTTCGCAGTCCTAATGAAAAACTGTTTTTT
TRBJ2-1 TRBV21-1 . . CASSKVRGGASRSGRSYNEQFF TGTGCCAGCAGCAAAGTTCGCGGAGGGGCAAGTCGGTCGGGGCGCTCCTACAATGAGCAGTTCTTC
TRBJ1-3 TRBV9 . once CASTAGPGGSGNTIYF TGTGCCAGCACCGCGGGTCCGGGGGGCTCTGGAAACACCATATATTTT
TRBJ1-5 TRBV18 . . CASSRGTAYSNQPQHF TGTGCCAGCTCACGTGGGACGGCCTATAGCAATCAGCCCCAGCATTTT
TRBJ2-7 TRBV18 . . CASSPSADSYEQYF TGTGCCAGCTCACCTTCTGCAGACTCCTACGAGCAGTACTTC
TRBJ1-4 TRBV2 . . CASGSLNEKLFF TGTGCCAGCGGCAGCCTTAATGAAAAACTGTTTTTT
TRBJ2-7 TRBV15 . once CATSTGVGWVYEQYF TGTGCCACCAGCACCGGGGTGGGGTGGGTCTACGAGCAGTACTTC
TRBJ1-2 TRBV28 TRBD1 . CASSSPGQGFYGYTF TGTGCCAGCAGTTCTCCGGGACAGGGGTTCTATGGCTACACCTTC